The 15 T cell receptor beta chains below were found in one sample sequenced in a study of T cell responses to AZD1222 COVID-19 vaccine. Clones were read by immunoSEQ multiplex PCR, and TCRdb kept only the in-frame ones, dropping some. Here the sample spans approximately 100,000 clones, roughly 90% being singletons. The sample in question was peripheral blood, obtained on day 0 of AZD1222 vaccination. These TCRs come from an adult in good health.

The count of this clone is one. The chain has TRBV29-1 and TRBJ1-1; 9 bases are a match to TRBD1. This CDR3 is 13 amino acids long. CDR1 SQVTM and CDR2 ANQGSEA come from the germline V gene. Trimming cost V 3 bases and J 5 bases; bases outside gene matches: 4. As DNA, the CDR3 is TGCAGCGTTGAGGGGACAGGGATTACTGAAGCTTTCTTT. Protein product: CSVEGTGITEAFF.

The V and J genes are TRBV19 and TRBJ1-6; no clear D gene. Trimming pared 1 base from V and 8 bases from J, leaving 9 bases between. This CDR3 comprises 14 residues. Germline CDR1 LNHDA, CDR2 SQIVND (reference sequence). CDR3 bases: TGTGCCAGTAGTATAGCCGGCACGGATTCACCCCTCCACTTT. This encodes CASSIAGTDSPLHF.

The chain combines TRBV11-3 with TRBJ2-7, with D possibly TRBD1 on 6 matching bases. Germline V gene lookup returns CDR1 SGHNT and CDR2 YENEEA. Trimming removed 5 bases from V and 0 bases from J, with 11 bases in between. This CDR3 region has 14 residues. In DNA, the CDR3 is TGTGCCAGCAGCGATCGCAGGGGCTCCTACGAGCAGTACTTC. It specifies CASSDRRGSYEQYF.

The chain uses TRBV7-2 and TRBJ2-2; 12 bases agree with TRBD1. This CDR3 is 16 amino acids long. V was clipped by 5 bases and J by 2 bases; unmatched bases: 3. Germline CDR1 reads SGHTA; CDR2 reads FQGNSA. The CDR3 DNA reads TGTGCCAGCAGCACGGGGACAGGGGGCAACACCGGGGAGCTGTTTTTT. Translating gives CASSTGTGGNTGELFF.

The rearrangement links TRBV3-1 (or the pseudogene TRBV3-2) to TRBJ2-5; 7 bases line up with TRBD1. The CDR3 runs to 18 residues. Germline lookup yields CDR1 LGHDT and CDR2 YNNKEL (reference sequence). J was trimmed by 5 bases and V by 5 bases; bases with no gene match: 20. The CDR3 DNA sequence: TGTGCCAGCAGCTATAGGGGGCCGTTAAAGCCGAGGGGGGAGACCCAGTACTTC. Translated, it gives CASSYRGPLKPRGETQYF.

This chain connects TRBV5-4 to TRBJ2-1; D unresolved. CDR3 length: 14 amino acids. Deletions cut 4 bases from V and 3 bases from J, with 11 bases between. CDR1 is SGHNT, CDR2 YYREEE, per germline (reference sequence). The CDR3 reads CASSGSINYNEQFF. For the CDR3, the DNA is TGTGCCAGCAGCGGATCGATCAACTACAATGAGCAGTTCTTC. Looking up the rest from reference TRBV5-4 and TRBJ2-1 gives the full variable domain: ETGVTQSPTHLIKTRGQQVTLRCSSQSGHNTVSWYQQALGQGPQFIFQYYREEENGRGNFPPRFSGLQFPNYSSELNVNALELDDSALYLCASSGSINYNEQFFGPGTRLTVL.

The chain employs TRBV28 and TRBJ2-3; tentative D call: TRBD2 (5 bases). This CDR3 is built from 13 residues. Germline CDR1 reads MDHEN; CDR2 reads SYDVKM. Trimming left V 2 bases short and J 3 bases short, with 6 bases between. Here the CDR3 DNA reads TGTGCCAGCAGTTTACCGGGAACAGATACGCAGTATTTT. It translates to CASSLPGTDTQYF.

J is TRBJ2-1 and V is TRBV6-2 or TRBV6-3; maybe TRBD2 (6 bases). The CDR3 runs to 15 residues. Germline values: CDR1 MNHEY, CDR2 SVGEGT. The V gene lost 5 bases and the J gene lost 2 bases, with 13 bases spanning the gap. In DNA form, the CDR3 reads TGTGCCAGCAGTCTAGGCTGGGGGGCCTACAATGAGCAGTTCTTC. Its protein is CASSLGWGAYNEQFF.

This chain links TRBV5-1 with TRBJ1-5; unclear D gene. Germline lookup yields CDR1 SGHRS and CDR2 YFSETQ. The CDR3 totals 14 residues. The V end lost 4 bases, the J end lost 1 base, and 9 bases lay between the germline ends. CDR3 DNA: TGCGCCAGCAGCCCGACGGGGAGCAATCAGCCCCAGCATTTT. It translates to CASSPTGSNQPQHF.

The genes are TRBV7-9 and TRBJ2-6, with unresolved D. CDR3 length equals 14 residues. Germline V gene data show CDR1 as SEHNR and CDR2 as FQNEAQ (reference sequence). Deletions cut 7 bases from V and 6 bases from J, with 13 bases between. CDR3 in amino acids: CASTQRVEANVLTF. CDR3 sequence (DNA): TGTGCCAGCACCCAGCGAGTAGAGGCCAACGTCCTGACTTTC. The full variable domain, in which reference TRBV7-9 and TRBJ2-6 provide the parts outside the CDR3, is DTGVSQNPRHKITKRGQNVTFRCDPISEHNRLYWYRQTLGQGPEFLTYFQNEAQLEKSRLLSDRFSAERPKGSFSTLEIQRTEQGDSAMYLCASTQRVEANVLTFGAGSRLTVL.

The rearrangement links TRBV7-2 to TRBJ1-2; no clear D. The germline gives CDR1 SGHTA, CDR2 FQGNSA. This CDR3 has 13 amino acids. Trimming took off 0 bases at V and 1 base at J, with 3 bases between the two ends. CDR3: CASSLAFNYGYTF. The CDR3 DNA is TGTGCCAGCAGCTTAGCCTTTAACTATGGCTACACCTTC.

The rearrangement links TRBV27 to TRBJ2-7; a weak D match, TRBD1 (5 bases). Germline-derived CDR1 and CDR2 are MNHEY and SMNVEV (reference sequence). The CDR3 spans 13 residues. V lost 3 bases and J 3 bases, leaving 9 bases between the germline ends. The DNA for the CDR3 is TGTGCCAGCAGTTTTGTTCAGGGCTACGAGCAGTACTTC. Amino acid sequence: CASSFVQGYEQYF.

This sequence joins TRBV5-1 and TRBJ2-7; the match to TRBD1 covers 7 bases. V lost 4 bases and J lost 1; bases outside the gene matches: 11. The V gene's germline CDR1 is SGHRS and CDR2 YFSETQ. The CDR3 extends over 16 amino acids. This chain's CDR3 is CASSPWGTTGSYEQYF. DNA for the CDR3: TGCGCCAGCAGCCCGTGGGGTACGACAGGGTCCTACGAGCAGTACTTC.

The gene calls are TRBV10-3 and TRBJ1-6, with a weak D call TRBD1 (6 bases). In germline, CDR1 is ENHRY, CDR2 SYGVKD. The length of the CDR3 is 13 residues. V lost 2 bases and J lost 9, with 8 bases in between. CDR3 DNA sequence: TGTGCCATCAGTGAGGGCAGGGGTTCACCCCTCCACTTT. Its protein is CAISEGRGSPLHF.

The chain recombines TRBV6-5 with TRBJ2-7; D gene unclear. CDR1 is MNHEY, CDR2 SVGAGI, per germline. The CDR3 spans 14 residues. V shed 4 bases and J shed 1 base, with 11 bases lying between them. The CDR3 DNA reads TGTGCCAGCAGTTGGAGTAGCAAATCCTACGAGCAGTACTTC. Its translation: CASSWSSKSYEQYF.